This T cell receptor (beta chain) comes out of a study of blood T cell repertoires in COVID-19. The overall study: The analysed material was cDNA or gDNA that came from T cells, B-cell-depleted T cells, or PBMCs.

As processed by the authors: Estimated nucleated cell counts came from reference gene primer amplification. Assay: immunoSEQ multiplex PCR; the TCRdb copy retains only in-frame clones and omits some. That table is the source of V, J and clone size, and D and trimming were worked out from the DNA. The data contain 150,000 to 200,000 clones, about 89% of them singletons. Either two negative PCRs, clearance, or symptom resolution qualified Cohort 3 donors as recovered. CDR1 is SGHNT and CDR2 is YYREEE in the germline V gene (reference sequence). This CDR3 is built from 15 residues. Trimming removed 2 bases from V and 2 bases from J; junction bases left unmatched: 7.

The receptor comes from a woman aged 18-30 years who had recovered from COVID-19. The sequencing sample was made of PBMCs or T cells enriched from blood (not recorded which). The chain has TRBV5-4 and TRBJ2-7; 7 positions match TRBD1. The CDR3 region is CASSFAGTAAYEQYF. CDR3 nucleotide sequence: TGTGCCAGCAGCTTCGCCGGGACAGCAGCCTACGAGCAGTACTTC. Variable domain in full (rest from reference TRBV5-4 and TRBJ2-7): ETGVTQSPTHLIKTRGQQVTLRCSSQSGHNTVSWYQQALGQGPQFIFQYYREEENGRGNFPPRFSGLQFPNYSSELNVNALELDDSALYLCASSFAGTAAYEQYFGPGTRLTVT.